What follows are 9 T cell receptor beta chains derived from one specimen sequenced in a study of cytomegalovirus exposure and HLA in healthy donors. Sequenced by immunoSEQ multiplex PCR; TCRdb stores in-frame clones only, minus some. The sample comprises roughly 59,000 clones, just under 95% of which are singletons, and more than 6.5% rests with the top ten. Material: PBMCs. The source is a woman aged 18-29 years in good health and CMV-seropositive.

The gene calls are TRBV10-3 and TRBJ2-7; TRBD2 matches at 8 bases. V trimming: 4 bases; J trimming: 3 bases; junction bases outside the gene matches: 5. The CDR3 consists of 14 residues. Germline CDR1 reads ENHRY; CDR2 reads SYGVKD. The CDR3 DNA follows: TGTGCCATCAGTGGAAGCGGGGGTATCTACGAGCAGTACTTC. It codes for CAISGSGGIYEQYF.

The genes are TRBV4-1 and TRBJ2-7, with 10 bases aligning to TRBD2. The V and J ends lost 0 bases and 3 bases, in that order; junction bases with no gene match: 5. Germline V gives CDR1 MGHRA, CDR2 YSYEKL. There are 16 residues in the CDR3. CDR3 in amino acids: CASSQEVASGSYEQYF. The CDR3 DNA sequence: TGCGCCAGCAGCCAAGAAGTGGCTAGCGGGAGCTACGAGCAGTACTTC.

The chain couples TRBV28 to TRBJ2-1; 8 nucleotides align to TRBD2. The CDR3 is 16 amino acids. CDR1 is MDHEN, CDR2 SYDVKM, per germline. Trimming removed 6 bases from V and 3 bases from J; junction bases left unmatched: 10. In DNA, the CDR3 is TGTGCCAGCAGCCGAAACCGGGGGGGCATCTACAATGAGCAGTTCTTC. Translation gives CASSRNRGGIYNEQFF.

The V gene is TRBV28, the J gene TRBJ2-7; TRBD2 matches 7 bases. CDR1 is MDHEN, CDR2 SYDVKM, per germline. Trimming removed 8 bases from V and 5 bases from J; junction bases left unmatched: 12. The CDR3 extends over 14 amino acids. This CDR3 is CASRPVGGVDEQYF. The CDR3 DNA sequence: TGTGCCAGCCGCCCAGTGGGGGGGGTCGACGAGCAGTACTTC.

The CDR3 coding sequence is TGCGCCAGCAGCCAAGACCTAGCCGTAGACCTACTTTATAATTCACCCCTCCACTTT. Translating it yields CASSQDLAVDLLYNSPLHF. The V call is TRBV4-3, the J call TRBJ1-6; the D is unclear. The CDR3 length is 19 residues. V lost 0 bases and J 4 bases, leaving 19 bases between the germline ends. Looked up from germline, CDR1 is LGHNA and CDR2 is YSLEER.

The J gene is TRBJ1-3, the V gene TRBV6-1; D is perhaps TRBD1 (5 bases). V lost 0 bases and J lost 16, with 16 bases in between. This CDR3 has 13 residues. CDR1 is MNHNS, CDR2 SASEGT, per germline. CDR3: CASSEARYRYNYF. CDR3 coding DNA: TGTGCCAGCAGTGAAGCGCGGTACAGGTACAACTATTTT.

The chain has TRBV5-1 and TRBJ2-3, with a weak D call TRBD2 (6 bases). CDR3 length: 14 residues. With 3 bases removed from V and 1 base from J, the gap between germline ends came to 9 bases. Per the germline V gene, CDR1 is SGHRS and CDR2 is YFSETQ. The CDR3 sequence is CASSWGLGTDTQYF. CDR3 DNA sequence: TGCGCCAGCAGCTGGGGACTGGGCACAGATACGCAGTATTTT.

This clone is a singleton in its sample. This chain connects TRBV7-9 to TRBJ2-7; TRBD2 matches at 7 bases. The CDR3 sequence is 15 residues long. The V gene's germline CDR1 is SEHNR and CDR2 FQNEAQ (reference sequence). Trimming removed 7 bases from V and 9 bases from J; junction bases left unmatched: 18. CDR3 DNA sequence: TGTGCCAGCACCCGAGCGGGGCCTCTGGTCGAGGGGCAGTACTTC. It yields the protein CASTRAGPLVEGQYF.

The V and J genes are TRBV15 and TRBJ2-3; 7 bases agree with TRBD1. V shed 6 bases, J shed 2 bases, and the junction held 5 bases outside the gene matches. The germline CDR1 and CDR2 sequences are LNHNV and YYDKDF (reference sequence). The CDR3 extends over 14 amino acids. The CDR3 here is CATSGTDYTDTQYF. The CDR3 DNA follows: TGTGCCACCAGTGGGACAGACTACACAGATACGCAGTATTTT.